The 5 T cell receptor beta chains below come from one sample, sequenced in a study of identical twins. Using its own MiXCR run on the 5' RACE reads, TCRdb lists one record per CDR3 protein. The table lists approximately 680,000 distinct CDR3 sequences, under 8.5% of them singletons, with around 1.6% in the top ten. These data were also filed under a second study, of yellow fever vaccine responses in identical twins.

Material: PBMCs. These receptors all come from a woman aged 18-29 years in good health.

This clonotype was found many times. V and J are TRBV4-1 and TRBJ1-1; a weak D match, TRBD1 (5 bases). V lost 9 bases, J lost 1 base, and 9 bases lay in between. There are 12 residues in the CDR3. The V gene's germline CDR1 is MGHRA and CDR2 YSYEKL. In DNA, the CDR3 is TGCGCCAGTAGCAGGGCGAACACTGAAGCTTTCTTT. Translated: CASSRANTEAFF.

This clonotype was counted ten times or more. The rearrangement links TRBV20-1 to TRBJ2-1; tentatively, D is TRBD1 or TRBD2 (5 bases each). CDR3 length equals 15 residues. Germline CDR1 DFQATT, CDR2 SNEGSKA (reference sequence). Trimming removed 5 bases from V and 3 bases from J, with 17 bases in between. The CDR3 sequence: CSASPRGVYYNEQFF. The CDR3 DNA sequence: TGCAGTGCTTCTCCTAGGGGAGTTTACTACAATGAGCAGTTCTTC.

This clonotype showed up just a few times. This rearrangement joins TRBV12-3 or TRBV12-4 to TRBJ2-2; D is possibly TRBD1 or TRBD2 (5 bases each). The V and J ends lost 4 bases and 5 bases respectively, with 11 bases between them. The CDR3 extends over 14 amino acids. CDR3 nucleotide sequence: TGTGCCAGCAGTTCAAATGGGGGAACCGGGGAGCTGTTTTTT. Amino acids: CASSSNGGTGELFF.

In its sample, this clonotype was seen many times. The J gene is TRBJ2-1, the V gene TRBV5-5; TRBD1 agrees at 7 bases. The CDR3 extends over 15 amino acids. CDR1 and CDR2 (germline): SGHKS, YYEKEE (reference sequence). J was trimmed by 6 bases and V by 6 bases; bases with no gene match: 12. The CDR3 DNA reads as TGTGCCAGCACCCGAGGACAGGCCGTGGGCAATGAGCAGTTCTTC. It yields the protein CASTRGQAVGNEQFF.

This clonotype occurred a few times. This chain connects TRBV20-1 to TRBJ2-7; 12 positions match TRBD2. Germline lookup yields CDR1 DFQATT and CDR2 SNEGSKA (reference sequence). The trim removed 4 bases at V and 3 bases at J, leaving 4 bases unmatched. CDR3 length: 14 amino acids. As DNA, the CDR3 is TGCAGTGCTACGAGGACTAGCGGGAACTACGAGCAGTACTTC. Its protein product is CSATRTSGNYEQYF.